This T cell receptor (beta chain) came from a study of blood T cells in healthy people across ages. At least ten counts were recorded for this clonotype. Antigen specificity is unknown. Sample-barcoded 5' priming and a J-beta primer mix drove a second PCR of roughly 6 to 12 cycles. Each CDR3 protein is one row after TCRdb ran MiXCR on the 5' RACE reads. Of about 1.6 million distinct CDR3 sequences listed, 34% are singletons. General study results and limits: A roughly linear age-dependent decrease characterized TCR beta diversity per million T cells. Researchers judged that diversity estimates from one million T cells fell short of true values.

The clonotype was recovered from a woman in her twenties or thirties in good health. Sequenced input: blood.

The CDR3 DNA sequence: TGTGCCAGCAGCCCAGAACATTGGAACTATGGCTACACCTTC. As protein: CASSPEHWNYGYTF. The rearrangement uses TRBV5-5 and TRBJ1-2; D gene ambiguous. V lost 4 bases to trimming and J lost 2 bases, with 12 bases between them. The CDR3 spans 14 residues. Per germline, CDR1 SGHKS and CDR2 YYEKEE (reference sequence).